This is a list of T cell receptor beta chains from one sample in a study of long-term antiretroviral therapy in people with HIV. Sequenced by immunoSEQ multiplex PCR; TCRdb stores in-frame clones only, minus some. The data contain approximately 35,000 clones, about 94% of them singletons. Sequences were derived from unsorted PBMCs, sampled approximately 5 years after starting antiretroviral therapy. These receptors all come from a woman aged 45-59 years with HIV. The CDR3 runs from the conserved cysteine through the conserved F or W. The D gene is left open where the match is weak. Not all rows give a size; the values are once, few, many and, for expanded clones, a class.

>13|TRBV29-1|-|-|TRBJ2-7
CSGYRDKTYEQYF
TGCAGCGGGTACCGGGACAAAACCTACGAGCAGTACTTC
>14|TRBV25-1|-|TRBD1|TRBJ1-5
CASSPGTELQPQHF
TGTGCCAGCAGTCCCGGGACAGAACTTCAGCCCCAGCATTTT
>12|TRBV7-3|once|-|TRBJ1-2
CASSSDSYGYTF
TGTGCCAGCAGCTCGGACAGCTATGGCTACACCTTC
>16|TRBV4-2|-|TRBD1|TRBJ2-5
CASSQDSGQGLITQYF
TGTGCCAGCAGCCAAGATAGCGGACAGGGGCTTATAACCCAGTACTTC
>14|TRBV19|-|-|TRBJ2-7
CASSNQGFSYEQYF
TGTGCCAGTAGTAATCAAGGTTTCTCCTACGAGCAGTACTTC
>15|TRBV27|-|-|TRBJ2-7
CASSFPPPGTGEQYF
TGTGCCAGCAGTTTCCCGCCTCCCGGGACTGGGGAGCAGTACTTC
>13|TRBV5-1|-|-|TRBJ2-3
CASSGGSTDTQYF
TGCGCCAGCAGCGGGGGATCCACAGATACGCAGTATTTT
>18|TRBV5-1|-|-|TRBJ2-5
CASSLALASLGFPETQYF
TGCGCCAGCAGCTTGGCCTTGGCTAGCTTGGGGTTCCCAGAGACCCAGTACTTC
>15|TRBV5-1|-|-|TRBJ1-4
CASSPPGSVNEKLFF
TGCGCCAGCAGCCCCCCAGGGTCAGTGAATGAAAAACTGTTTTTT
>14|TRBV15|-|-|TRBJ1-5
CATSSGVVSQPQHF
TGTGCCACCAGCTCAGGGGTCGTAAGTCAGCCCCAGCATTTT
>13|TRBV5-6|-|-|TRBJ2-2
CASSLAGTGELFF
TGTGCCAGCAGCTTGGCCGGGACCGGGGAGCTGTTTTTT
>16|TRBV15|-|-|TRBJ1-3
CATSRTGEGAGNTIYF
TGTGCCACCAGCAGGACGGGGGAGGGAGCTGGAAACACCATATATTTT
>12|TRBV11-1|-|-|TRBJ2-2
CASSPYTGELFF
TGTGCCAGCAGCCCTTACACCGGGGAGCTGTTTTTT
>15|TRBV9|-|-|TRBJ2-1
CASSVGSSAYNEQFF
TGTGCCAGCAGCGTTGGTTCCTCGGCCTACAATGAGCAGTTCTTC
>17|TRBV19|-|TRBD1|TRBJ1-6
CASSIGTGSELDSPLHF
TGTGCCAGTAGTATCGGGACAGGGTCGGAGTTGGATTCACCCCTCCACTTT
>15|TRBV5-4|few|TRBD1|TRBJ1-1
CASSWQGEKSIEAFF
TGTGCCAGCAGCTGGCAGGGGGAAAAAAGCATTGAAGCTTTCTTT
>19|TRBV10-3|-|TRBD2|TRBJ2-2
CAIPGGRTSGGANTGELFF
TGTGCCATCCCCGGCGGACGGACTAGCGGGGGGGCGAACACCGGGGAGCTGTTTTTT
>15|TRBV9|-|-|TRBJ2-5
CASSSTGALAETQYF
TGTGCCAGCAGCTCAACGGGGGCGCTTGCGGAGACCCAGTACTTC
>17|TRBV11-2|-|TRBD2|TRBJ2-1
CASSLPVGGGANNEQFF
TGTGCCAGCAGCTTACCGGTTGGCGGGGGGGCAAACAATGAGCAGTTCTTC
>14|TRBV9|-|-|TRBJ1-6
CASSVGQGHSPLHF
TGTGCCAGCAGCGTAGGGCAGGGCCATTCACCCCTCCACTTT
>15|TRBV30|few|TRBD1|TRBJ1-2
CAWSAFGQGGDGYTF
TGTGCCTGGAGTGCATTTGGACAGGGGGGAGATGGCTACACCTTC
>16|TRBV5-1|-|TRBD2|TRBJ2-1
CASSPRTSGSYNEQFF
TGCGCCAGCAGCCCGAGGACTAGCGGGTCGTACAATGAGCAGTTCTTC
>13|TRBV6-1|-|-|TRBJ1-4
CASSETGSEKLFF
TGTGCCAGCAGTGAAACAGGGAGTGAAAAACTGTTTTTT
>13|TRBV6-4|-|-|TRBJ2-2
CASSVSRAGELFF
TGTGCCAGCAGTGTATCCAGGGCCGGGGAGCTGTTTTTT
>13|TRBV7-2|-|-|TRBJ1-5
CASSLGSQRPQHF
TGTGCCAGCAGCTTGGGCAGCCAACGGCCCCAGCATTTT
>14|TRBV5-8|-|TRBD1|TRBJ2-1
CASSLGQGYNEQFF
TGTGCCAGCAGCTTGGGACAGGGGTACAATGAGCAGTTCTTC
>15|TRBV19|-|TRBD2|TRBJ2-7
CASSPLLAGEYEQYF
TGTGCCAGTAGCCCGTTACTAGCGGGGGAGTACGAGCAGTACTTC
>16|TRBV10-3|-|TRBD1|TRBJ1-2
CAISDPTGGSNYGYTF
TGTGCCATCAGTGACCCGACAGGGGGCTCTAACTATGGCTACACCTTC
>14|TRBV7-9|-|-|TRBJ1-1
CASSLPPGDTEAFF
TGTGCCAGCAGCTTACCCCCCGGGGACACTGAAGCTTTCTTT
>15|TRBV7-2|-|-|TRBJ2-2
CASSLILSNTGELFF
TGTGCCAGCAGCTTAATCTTATCGAACACCGGGGAGCTGTTTTTT
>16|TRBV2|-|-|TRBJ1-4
CASSATGLRANEKLFF
TGTGCCAGCAGCGCCACCGGGCTTCGGGCTAATGAAAAACTGTTTTTT
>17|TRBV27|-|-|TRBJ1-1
CASSPLKTGKENTEAFF
TGTGCCAGCAGTCCCCTAAAGACAGGTAAAGAGAACACTGAAGCTTTCTTT
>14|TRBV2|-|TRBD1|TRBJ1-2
CASRVDRVTYGYTF
TGTGCCAGCAGAGTGGACAGGGTAACCTATGGCTACACCTTC
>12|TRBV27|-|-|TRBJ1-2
CASSKRGSGYTF
TGTGCCAGCAGTAAAAGGGGCTCCGGCTACACCTTC
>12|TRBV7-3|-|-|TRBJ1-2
CASSLEGDGYTF
TGTGCCAGCAGCCTAGAGGGGGATGGCTACACCTTC
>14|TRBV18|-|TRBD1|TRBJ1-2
CASSSDRANYGYTF
TGTGCCAGCTCATCGGACAGGGCTAACTATGGCTACACCTTC
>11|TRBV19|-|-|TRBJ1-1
CASSMNTEAFF
TGTGCCAGTAGTATGAACACTGAAGCTTTCTTT
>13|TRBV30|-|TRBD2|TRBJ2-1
CAWLGGTYNEQFF
TGTGCCTGGTTGGGAGGGACCTACAATGAGCAGTTCTTC
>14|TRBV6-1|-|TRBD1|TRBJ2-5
CASSGMTGPGTQYF
TGTGCCAGCAGTGGAATGACAGGGCCGGGGACCCAGTACTTC